The sequence of this T cell receptor beta chain was determined in a study of T cells in Graves' hyperthyroidism and ophthalmopathy. Across the whole study: Peripheral blood was collected at initial diagnosis, before any treatment. Regarding the study as a whole: Separating ophthalmopathy from stable hyperthyroidism was achieved by a 13 V-J model.

CDR1 and CDR2 from the germline V gene are SGHAT and FQNNGV. The CDR3 runs 14 residues. Unmatched junction bases numbered 6, after V lost 0 bases and J lost 10 bases. RNA transcripts served as the template for amplifying TCR beta CDR3 regions. The HTBI primer set was used in a first-round RT-PCR of the TCR CDR3. TCRdb passed the multiplex PCR reads through MiXCR, listing each CDR3 protein once. The sample carries 300,000 to 500,000 distinct CDR3 sequences, over 11% recorded once. This clonotype was detected only a few times. What it recognizes is unknown. The clonotype originates from a man aged 45-65 years with Graves' ophthalmopathy. Input material: blood. This chain links TRBV11-2 with TRBJ2-1; 7 bases fit TRBD2. The CDR3: CASSLDLAEREQFF. The CDR3 DNA is TGTGCCAGCAGCTTAGACCTAGCGGAAAGGGAGCAGTTCTTC.